This TCR beta chain was retrieved from a study of shared clonotypes between healthy human individuals (dated by TCRdb to 2018 to 2021). As for the study more broadly: Two women and three men aged 18 to 49 years were included in the cohort. For each donor, CD4 naive and CD4 memory were each run on three plates, CD8 naive on two plates, and CD8 memory on one plate. The study deeply sequenced blood TCR repertoires of about five healthy adults to estimate repertoire size and the extent of clonotype sharing between individuals. To increase sequencing depth and limit assay-specific biases, different laboratories used diverse techniques to prepare libraries and sequence TCR repertoires. Each donor's leukapheresis produced roughly between about 0.9 and 9.5 billion PBMCs. Overall results and qualifications from the work: Naive subsets generally had larger estimated clonotype richness than memory subsets did. Approximately 5% of naive CD4, roughly 3.6% of naive CD8, 2.3% of memory CD4, and 0.35% to 0.4% of memory CD8 clonotypes were shared across several donors. Pairwise subsampling indicated that sequencing depth was expected to affect the degree of clonotype sharing among donors. Rarefaction of sorted-subset datasets indicated incomplete sequencing despite the large sequencing depth. Compared with non-shared clonotypes, the clonotypes found in all four sorted-subset donors had higher generation probabilities. The genetic and exposure-history diversity represented was limited by the small number of donors. Sampling was restricted to blood, and TCR repertoires in tissue are likely to differ from TCR repertoires in blood.

Using the deep immunoSEQ assay, TCR CDR3 regions were amplified from genomic DNA by multiplex PCR. Extracted genomic DNA from each cell subset was distributed evenly across all wells of several immunoSEQ 96-well plates, and each plate was treated as a replicate. For sorted subsets, each replicate PCR was loaded with about 0.2 ug genomic DNA, equivalent to roughly 30,000 T cell genomes. Purified libraries were measured with a Qubit 3.0 fluorometer, size-checked on a Bioanalyzer 2100, and measured again with the KAPA Library Quantification kit. A separate single-read 150-cycle Illumina NextSeq 550 flow cell was used to sequence each immunoSEQ 96-well plate. Turning to the authors' computational methods: Because the immunoSEQ output held only junctional sequences and lacked quality scores, the filtering could not match the filtering applied to full-length reads. Sequences were annotated with PyIR, a Python wrapper for IgBLAST v1.9, and V/J genes and CDR3 were assigned using IMGT germline references. Any read was removed if the V/J assignment was weak (E-value above 1e-6), the CDR3 was missing, or the read contained stop codons, out-of-frame junctions, or ambiguous translated residues. V3J clonotypes were defined as sequences sharing the same inferred V gene, J gene, and CDR3 amino acid sequence. The percentage overlap between two repertoires was calculated by dividing the number of shared unique clonotypes by the size of the smaller repertoire. Three approaches were used to assess repertoire richness: RTK rarefaction, the Chao1 estimator, and Recon v2.1 estimates of unobserved clonotypes. Generation probabilities were computed with OLGA for all TCRbeta clonotypes obtained by the gDNA method from four donors. What TCRdb holds here is the immuneACCESS table cut down to in-frame rearrangements. Part of the clones is not present; checked against another copy, under half of the missing clones reflect an unresolved V gene, and the others are unexplained. V, J and clone size are taken as reported in that table, and D and trimming were inferred from the DNA itself. The sample table records about 1.1 million clones; approximately 80% of these occur just once. Of the sample, 0.89% is held by the ten largest clones.

On this clone: No antigen is known for it. Sequence at one end of the junction differs from germline and may be a read error.

Donors were healthy HIV-negative adults with no recently reported acute infections or vaccinations. Every donor was a Caucasian adult residing in Nashville, Tennessee, USA. CD4+ T cells were enriched by magnetic negative selection; naive cells were then positively selected on CD45RA, and the negative fraction formed the memory subset. After blood collection by leukapheresis, PBMCs were isolated using Ficoll-Histopaque density gradient centrifugation and then cryopreserved in the vapor phase of liquid nitrogen. Analytical flow cytometry was used to check the purity and quantity of each magnetically sorted T cell population. From each sorted fraction, genomic DNA was isolated and quantified by UV absorbance on a Nanodrop 2000c. Taken from the germline V gene (reference sequence), the CDR1 and CDR2 loops are GTSNPN and SVGIG. The CDR3 runs 14 residues from the cysteine to the phenylalanine. CDR3 DNA only is kept here, 42 bases in frame from base 1.

Sequencing input: memory CD4+ T cells from PBMCs. The sample's cell subset or site, from its label and the paper: CD45RA-negative fraction. Recombination joined TRBV30 with TRBJ2-7; TRBD2 is a possible D gene, resting on 6 matching bases. The receptor's source is a man younger than 35 in good health. Some clones in this sample may be carry-over from other donors' samples. The CDR3 corresponds to CAWSLGLPPYGQYF. The bases are TGTGCCTGGAGCCTGGGACTTCCCCCCTACGGGCAGTACTTC.